A selection of T cell receptor beta chains follows, all from one sample in a study of response to subunit inactivated influenza vaccine. Via MiXCR, TCRdb re-called the RT-PCR reads, giving one row per CDR3 protein. The sample holds 630,000 or so distinct CDR3 sequences, approximately 14% seen once. Here the sequenced sample was PBMCs from blood, taken approximately 12 days after vaccination. The source is a man aged 45-65 years who received an inactivated influenza vaccine. The CDR3 runs from the conserved cysteine through the conserved F or W. D genes are given only for firm matches. Clone size appears in some rows only: once, few, many, or a class for an expanded clone.

D gene | J gene | V gene | clone size | CDR3 protein | CDR3 DNA
. | TRBJ2-7 | TRBV4-2 | . | CASSQDDQGGYEQYF | TGTGCCAGCAGCCAAGACGATCAGGGAGGCTACGAGCAGTACTTC
TRBD2 | TRBJ2-1 | TRBV20-1 | few | CSAVSGGASNEQFF | TGCAGTGCAGTTAGCGGGGGGGCCAGTAATGAGCAGTTCTTC
. | TRBJ2-1 | TRBV5-4 | . | CASSLTGIGDNEQFF | TGTGCCAGCAGCCTGACGGGAATCGGGGACAATGAGCAGTTCTTC
. | TRBJ1-6 | TRBV28 | many | CASSLVGAWENNSPLHF | TGTGCCAGCAGTTTGGTTGGCGCCTGGGAAAATAATTCACCCCTCCACTTT
. | TRBJ1-1 | TRBV11-2 | few | CASRPTGRTEAFF | TGTGCCAGCAGACCAACAGGGCGCACTGAAGCTTTCTTT
. | TRBJ2-3 | TRBV5-1 | many | CASSLERSTDTQYF | TGCGCCAGCAGCTTGGAGCGGTCCACAGATACGCAGTATTTT
. | TRBJ2-5 | TRBV20-1 | few | CSAGQHGETQYF | TGCAGTGCTGGGCAACATGGGGAGACCCAGTACTTC
. | TRBJ2-7 | TRBV3-1 | . | CASSQDGGLRYEQYF | TGTGCCAGCAGCCAAGATGGGGGCTTACGCTACGAGCAGTACTTC
. | TRBJ2-5 | TRBV11-2 | . | CASSPPGRGETQYF | TGTGCCAGCAGCCCTCCGGGACGTGGAGAGACCCAGTACTTC
TRBD1 | TRBJ2-7 | TRBV28 | . | CASSYSQGARSEQYF | TGTGCCAGCAGTTACTCACAGGGGGCGCGGTCCGAGCAGTACTTC
. | TRBJ2-2 | TRBV5-1 | . | CASSLDGGNTGELFF | TGCGCCAGCAGCTTGGACGGGGGGAACACCGGGGAGCTGTTTTTT
. | TRBJ2-7 | TRBV5-1 | many | CASRPIPETYEQYF | TGCGCCAGCAGACCCATTCCAGAGACCTACGAGCAGTACTTC
TRBD1 | TRBJ2-2 | TRBV6-1 | . | CASSEEAGGTGELFF | TGTGCCAGCAGTGAAGAGGCAGGGGGCACCGGGGAGCTGTTTTTT
. | TRBJ1-5 | TRBV4-1 | few | CASSQGPLGQPQHF | TGCGCCAGCAGCCAAGGCCCTCTAGGGCAGCCCCAGCATTTT
TRBD2 | TRBJ2-3 | TRBV20-1 | . | CSAQTSGGATDTQYF | TGCAGTGCTCAGACTAGCGGGGGGGCTACAGATACGCAGTATTTT
. | TRBJ2-5 | TRBV3-1 | . | CASRVEGTEETQYF | TGTGCCAGCAGGGTGGAGGGAACGGAAGAGACCCAGTACTTC
TRBD2 | TRBJ2-7 | TRBV6-5 | many | CASSYSAQRGQYF | TGTGCCAGCAGTTACTCGGCCCAGCGGGGGCAGTACTTC
. | TRBJ2-3 | TRBV12-3/TRBV12-4 | few | CASSLARRGTDTQYF | TGTGCCAGCAGTTTAGCACGGCGGGGCACAGATACGCAGTATTTT
. | TRBJ2-1 | TRBV9 | many | CASSAPTGVSNNEQFF | TGTGCCAGCAGCGCCCCCACTGGCGTCTCGAACAATGAGCAGTTCTTC
TRBD2 | TRBJ2-5 | TRBV2 | . | CASSEVREGTQYF | TGTGCCAGCAGTGAAGTCAGGGAGGGGACCCAGTACTTC
. | TRBJ2-7 | TRBV7-2 | . | CASSPQTSIYEQYF | TGTGCCAGCAGCCCCCAGACTAGTATCTACGAGCAGTACTTC
. | TRBJ2-5 | TRBV20-1 | . | CSASLIDTQYF | TGCAGTGCTAGTCTTATAGACACCCAGTACTTC
TRBD1 | TRBJ2-7 | TRBV24-1 | many | CATNRTGVYEQYF | TGTGCCACCAATAGGACAGGGGTATACGAGCAGTACTTC
. | TRBJ2-3 | TRBV7-3 | few | CASSLTGIDTDTQYF | TGTGCCAGCAGCTTAACGGGAATAGACACAGATACGCAGTATTTT
. | TRBJ2-5 | TRBV28 | many | CASQGPGETQYF | TGTGCCAGCCAAGGGCCGGGGGAGACCCAGTACTTC
TRBD1 | TRBJ2-7 | TRBV11-2 | . | CASSANRGVYEQYF | TGTGCCAGCAGCGCCAACAGGGGCGTGTACGAGCAGTACTTC
. | TRBJ2-3 | TRBV20-1 | . | CSGRGAAGSVNTQYF | TGCAGTGGAAGGGGGGCAGCGGGCTCAGTAAATACGCAGTATTTT
. | TRBJ2-2 | TRBV12-3/TRBV12-4 | few | CASSPEGHTGELFF | TGTGCCAGCAGCCCAGAGGGTCACACCGGGGAGCTGTTTTTT
TRBD1 | TRBJ1-6 | TRBV5-1 | . | CASSTGQAPSSYNSPLHF | TGCGCCAGCAGCACGGGACAGGCCCCGAGCTCCTATAATTCACCCCTCCACTTT
TRBD2 | TRBJ2-1 | TRBV14 | . | CASSQGSLADYNEQFF | TGTGCCAGCAGCCAAGGATCTCTAGCGGACTACAATGAGCAGTTCTTC
. | TRBJ1-1 | TRBV20-1 | . | CSARPRGGTEAFF | TGCAGTGCTAGGCCCCGCGGGGGAACTGAAGCTTTCTTT
TRBD2 | TRBJ2-3 | TRBV29-1 | few | CSVEDRTSGRALRRTDTQYF | TGCAGCGTTGAAGATCGGACTAGCGGGAGGGCCCTTCGTCGAACAGATACGCAGTATTTT
. | TRBJ2-3 | TRBV7-2 | . | CASVFGGSRGYTQYF | TGTGCCAGCGTGTTTGGGGGCTCCCGGGGGTATACGCAGTATTTT
TRBD2 | TRBJ2-3 | TRBV15 | . | CATSRDLAGGGDTQYF | TGTGCCACCAGCAGAGATCTAGCGGGAGGCGGAGATACGCAGTATTTT
TRBD2 | TRBJ2-1 | TRBV6-2/TRBV6-3 | few | CASSYSFLLAGANEQFF | TGTGCCAGCAGTTACTCATTTCTGCTAGCGGGAGCCAATGAGCAGTTCTTC
TRBD2 | TRBJ2-1 | TRBV28 | many | CASSLEPGGSSYNEQFF | TGTGCCAGCAGTTTGGAGCCCGGGGGGAGCTCCTACAATGAGCAGTTCTTC
. | TRBJ2-5 | TRBV9 | few | CASSVGPVQETQYF | TGTGCCAGCAGCGTAGGCCCAGTTCAAGAGACCCAGTACTTC
. | TRBJ2-5 | TRBV12-3/TRBV12-4 | once | CASSFPGPHETQYF | TGTGCCAGCAGTTTTCCGGGACCGCATGAGACCCAGTACTTC
TRBD1 | TRBJ2-2 | TRBV6-1 | . | CASNRDRGRPGELFF | TGTGCCAGCAATCGGGACAGGGGTAGACCCGGGGAGCTGTTTTTT
. | TRBJ2-7 | TRBV15 | . | CATSRLLGAYEQYF | TGTGCCACCAGCAGACTTCTAGGCGCCTACGAGCAGTACTTC
. | TRBJ2-1 | TRBV9 | few | CASSAAWGANEQFF | TGTGCCAGCAGCGCCGCGTGGGGGGCAAATGAGCAGTTCTTC
TRBD1 | TRBJ2-2 | TRBV18 | . | CASSPLWTGATGELFF | TGTGCCAGCTCACCACTCTGGACAGGGGCAACCGGGGAGCTGTTTTTT
TRBD1 | TRBJ2-7 | TRBV2 | few | CAIATGTEPYEQYF | TGTGCCATCGCGACCGGGACAGAGCCTTACGAGCAGTACTTC
. | TRBJ2-3 | TRBV2 | . | CASSAPAVDTQYF | TGTGCCAGCAGTGCTCCCGCGGTCGATACGCAGTATTTT
. | TRBJ2-3 | TRBV7-9 | few | CASSQGWDTDTQYF | TGTGCCAGCAGCCAGGGGTGGGACACAGATACGCAGTATTTT
TRBD2 | TRBJ2-5 | TRBV27 | . | CASSYVGLAGGRETQYF | TGTGCCAGCAGTTACGTCGGACTAGCGGGGGGCAGAGAGACCCAGTACTTC
. | TRBJ2-3 | TRBV5-1 | . | CASSLGQEGTDTQYF | TGCGCCAGCAGCTTGGGGCAGGAGGGCACAGATACGCAGTATTTT
. | TRBJ2-7 | TRBV12-3/TRBV12-4 | few | CASSSPGGHEQYF | TGTGCCAGCAGTTCCCCCGGGGGTCACGAGCAGTACTTC
TRBD1 | TRBJ1-1 | TRBV14 | few | CASSQVGAGGPNTEAFF | TGTGCCAGCAGCCAAGTCGGCGCAGGGGGCCCGAACACTGAAGCTTTCTTT
TRBD2 | TRBJ2-7 | TRBV2 | few | CASSAGLAGGWVSYEQYF | TGTGCCAGCAGTGCAGGACTAGCGGGAGGGTGGGTCTCCTACGAGCAGTACTTC
. | TRBJ2-3 | TRBV7-2 | . | CASSLDSVRDTQYF | TGTGCCAGCAGCTTAGACAGCGTTAGAGATACGCAGTATTTT
TRBD1 | TRBJ2-7 | TRBV6-1 | . | CASSENGQGALEYF | TGTGCCAGCAGTGAAAATGGACAGGGGGCTCTGGAGTACTTC
TRBD1 | TRBJ1-2 | TRBV27 | . | CASTHSTGTGIRGYTF | TGTGCCAGCACCCATTCGACCGGGACAGGGATCCGCGGCTACACCTTC
TRBD2 | TRBJ2-1 | TRBV4-2 | few | CASSQEAGAYNEQFF | TGTGCCAGCAGCCAAGAGGCGGGGGCCTACAATGAGCAGTTCTTC
. | TRBJ1-2 | TRBV27 | . | CASSIAGAPSYTF | TGTGCCAGCAGTATCGCGGGGGCGCCGAGCTACACCTTC
TRBD1 | TRBJ2-5 | TRBV6-1 | . | CASSQTGQETQYF | TGTGCCAGCTCCCAGACAGGGCAAGAGACCCAGTACTTC
TRBD2 | TRBJ2-1 | TRBV24-1 | few | CATSDTSGGASYNEQFF | TGTGCCACCAGTGATACTAGCGGGGGGGCCTCCTACAATGAGCAGTTCTTC